This T cell receptor (beta chain) comes out of a study of cytomegalovirus exposure and HLA in healthy donors. Whole-study findings and limits: Researchers counted about 150 TCR beta chains as cytomegalovirus-associated.

V was shortened by 3 bases and J by 4 bases, with 6 bases between the two germline ends. The CDR3 is 13 residues long. Per germline, CDR1 WSHSY and CDR2 SAAADI. Primers included in the PCR were 60 Vbeta and 13 Jbeta primers. Sequencing was performed with immunoSEQ multiplex PCR; in TCRdb, only in-frame clones are kept and a portion is missing. The sample carries approximately 150,000 clones, around 80% recorded once. Notes on this clone: Its target is not known.

The V call is TRBV10-2, the J call TRBJ1-4; D ambiguous. The receptor's source is a man between 40 and 49 years old in good health and CMV-seronegative. The sequenced material came from PBMCs. The CDR3 spells CASSDEGNEKLFF. The CDR3 DNA reads TGCGCCAGCAGTGATGAGGGTAATGAAAAACTGTTTTTT.